The 28 T cell receptor beta chains listed next were all sequenced from one sample in a study of T cell changes during pregnancy in multiple sclerosis. Profiling relied on immunoSEQ multiplex PCR, and the TCRdb table lists in-frame clones only, not all of them. The sample shows about 43,000 clones, approximately 88% of them seen only once. The sample in question was peripheral blood, obtained in the first trimester of pregnancy. Source of these receptors: a female donor in good health, enrolled as a control in a pregnancy study.

This clone was detected only once. The chain recombines TRBV7-9 with TRBJ2-7; no clear D. Looked up from germline, CDR1 is SEHNR and CDR2 is FQNEAQ (reference sequence). The CDR3 is 13 amino acids. V was shortened by 0 bases and J by 5 bases, with 8 bases between the two germline ends. The CDR3 DNA is TGTGCCAGCAGCTTAGCGATCGGTGACGAGCAGTACTTC. Its translation is CASSLAIGDEQYF. The full variable domain, its missing parts supplied by reference TRBV7-9 and TRBJ2-7, is DTGVSQNPRHKITKRGQNVTFRCDPISEHNRLYWYRQTLGQGPEFLTYFQNEAQLEKSRLLSDRFSAERPKGSFSTLEIQRTEQGDSAMYLCASSLAIGDEQYFGPGTRLTVT.

The chain is built from TRBV4-3 and TRBJ2-5, with TRBD2 matching over 9 bases. This CDR3 region has 13 residues. With V trimmed by 4 bases and J by 4 bases, 1 base remained unmatched. The germline V gene encodes CDR1 LGHNA and CDR2 YSLEER. CDR3 sequence (DNA): TGCGCCAGCAGCCTACTAGCGGGAGAGACCCAGTACTTC. This sequence encodes CASSLLAGETQYF.

The CDR3 is CASSLGASSTDTQYF. The CDR3 nucleotides read TGTGCCAGCAGCTTGGGCGCCTCTAGCACAGATACGCAGTATTTT. The rearrangement joins TRBV5-5 to TRBJ2-3, with D hard to call. The V end was cut by 0 bases, the J end by 0 bases, with 8 bases between. Germline loops: CDR1 SGHKS, CDR2 YYEKEE (reference sequence). CDR3 size: 15 residues.

This chain joins TRBV6-5 and TRBJ1-2; TRBD1 might be the D (6 bases). V lost 2 bases to trimming and J lost 8 bases, with 12 bases between them. The CDR3 contains 13 residues. Looked up from germline, CDR1 is MNHEY and CDR2 is SVGAGI. The CDR3 nucleotides are TGTGCCAGCAGTTACACAGGGATTGTCGGCTACACCTTC. Encoded protein: CASSYTGIVGYTF.

This chain joins TRBV4-1 and TRBJ2-7, with a weak D call TRBD2 (6 bases). CDR1 is MGHRA and CDR2 is YSYEKL in the germline V gene. Trimming removed 4 bases from V and 4 bases from J, with 14 bases in between. This CDR3 has 14 amino acids. This chain's CDR3 is CASSLGGGVYEQYF. The CDR3 bases are TGCGCCAGCAGCCTTGGAGGCGGGGTATACGAGCAGTACTTC.

This chain links TRBV4-3 with TRBJ2-3; TRBD2 aligns across 10 bases. Germline assignment: CDR1 LGHNA and CDR2 YSLEER. Trimming at V came to 3 bases and at J to 2 bases, leaving 5 bases not matched to a gene. The CDR3 is made up of 16 amino acids. Here the CDR3 DNA reads TGCGCCAGCAGCCATACAAGCGGGGGGGACACAGATACGCAGTATTTT. Amino acids: CASSHTSGGDTDTQYF.

The V gene is TRBV6-6, the J gene TRBJ1-5, with no clear D. The CDR3 covers 15 residues. The V gene lost 2 bases and the J gene lost 0 bases, with 8 bases spanning the gap. Germline V gives CDR1 MNHNY, CDR2 SVGAGI (reference sequence). In nucleotides, the CDR3 is TGTGCCAGCAGTTACAATTGGGCTAGCAATCAGCCCCAGCATTTT. Amino acids: CASSYNWASNQPQHF.

The genes are TRBV28 and TRBJ2-1; possible D gene TRBD2, 6 bases. V lost 4 bases, J lost 2 bases, and 24 bases lay in between. Germline assignment: CDR1 MDHEN and CDR2 SYDVKM. This CDR3 region has 19 residues. The CDR3 loop is CASSSTLSGLVSAYNEQFF. The CDR3 nucleotides read TGTGCCAGCAGTTCAACCCTTTCGGGACTGGTGTCGGCCTACAATGAGCAGTTCTTC.

This chain links TRBV23-1 with TRBJ1-2; 9 positions match TRBD1. TRBV23-1 carries the ORF label, with uncertain function. The CDR3 spans 16 residues. The ends lost 4 bases at V and 3 bases at J; junction bases unmatched: 9. CDR3 in amino acids: CASSPGQGYPDYGYTF. For the CDR3, the DNA is TGCGCCAGCAGTCCTGGACAGGGGTATCCGGACTATGGCTACACCTTC.

The rearrangement uses TRBV5-6 and TRBJ2-3; 7 nucleotides line up with TRBD2. This CDR3 contains 12 residues. J was trimmed by 6 bases and V by 4 bases; bases with no gene match: 2. CDR1 and CDR2 from the germline V gene are SGHDT and YYEEEE. The CDR3: CASSGGDDTQYF. The CDR3 DNA reads as TGTGCCAGCAGCGGGGGGGACGATACGCAGTATTTT.

This sequence joins TRBV13 and TRBJ2-7, with a possible D match to TRBD2 (5 bases). V shed 5 bases and J shed 7 bases, with 12 bases lying between them. This CDR3 is built from 12 residues. Germline-derived CDR1 and CDR2 are PRHDT and FYEKMQ (reference sequence). CDR3 DNA sequence: TGTGCCAGCAGCCCCGGAGGACGGGAGCAGTACTTC. Protein sequence: CASSPGGREQYF.

V and J are TRBV9 and TRBJ2-2, with D perhaps matching TRBD2 (6 bases). The CDR3 spans 15 residues. V dropped 0 bases and J dropped 4 bases, with 10 bases sitting between them. CDR1 is SGDLS, CDR2 YYNGEE, per germline. DNA of the CDR3: TGTGCCAGCAGCGTAGGAGGAGGGCCCACCGGGGAGCTGTTTTTT. Its translation is CASSVGGGPTGELFF. Filled out from reference TRBV9 and TRBJ2-2, the complete variable domain reads DSGVTQTPKHLITATGQRVTLRCSPRSGDLSVYWYQQSLDQGLQFLIQYYNGEERAKGNILERFSAQQFPDLHSELNLSSLELGDSALYFCASSVGGGPTGELFFGEGSRLTVL.

This sequence joins TRBV30 and TRBJ2-5; possibly TRBD1 for D (6 bases). Near its end, the DNA agrees better with TRBJ2-7, so the J call may be wrong. This CDR3 contains 14 residues. Germline CDR1 GTSNPN, CDR2 SVGIG (reference sequence). This CDR3 reads CAWGPTQGSHEQYF. DNA of the CDR3: TGTGCCTGGGGCCCTACACAGGGATCACACGAGCAGTACTTC.

The chain recombines TRBV5-1 with TRBJ2-7; TRBD2 might be the D (6 bases). There are 15 residues in the CDR3. The V gene lost 0 bases and the J gene lost 4 bases, with 14 bases spanning the gap. Germline CDR1 is SGHRS and CDR2 is YFSETQ. This CDR3 reads CASSLVVGGFYEQYF. CDR3 nucleotides: TGCGCCAGCAGCTTGGTGGTGGGGGGATTTTACGAGCAGTACTTC. The full variable domain, rest sourced from reference TRBV5-1 and TRBJ2-7, is KAGVTQTPRYLIKTRGQQVTLSCSPISGHRSVSWYQQTPGQGLQFLFEYFSETQRNKGNFPGRFSGRQFSNSRSEMNVSTLELGDSALYLCASSLVVGGFYEQYFGPGTRLTVT.

The chain links TRBV15 to TRBJ2-7; 10 positions match TRBD1. Germline V gene sequence: CDR1 LNHNV, CDR2 YYDKDF (reference sequence). The CDR3 sequence is 14 residues long. V lost 3 bases, J lost 5 bases, and 4 bases stayed unmatched. In DNA form, the CDR3 reads TGTGCCACCAGCAGGATGGGACAGGGGAACGAGCAGTACTTC. It yields the protein CATSRMGQGNEQYF.

This chain links TRBV4-3 with TRBJ2-7; D possibly corresponds to TRBD2 (6 bases). CDR1 and CDR2 (germline): LGHNA, YSLEER. The CDR3 extends over 16 amino acids. The V end was cut by 0 bases, the J end by 4 bases, with 16 bases between. Written as DNA, the CDR3 is TGCGCCAGCAGCCAAGAGACCATGTATGCGGGGTACGAGCAGTACTTC. It specifies CASSQETMYAGYEQYF.

CDR3 region: CASSHFGGGETQYF. The CDR3 nucleotides are TGCGCCAGCAGCCACTTCGGGGGTGGGGAGACCCAGTACTTC. The chain joins TRBV4-1 to TRBJ2-5; D is perhaps TRBD2 (6 bases). Germline lookup yields CDR1 MGHRA and CDR2 YSYEKL. V was trimmed by 3 bases and J by 5 bases, leaving 13 bases between them. The CDR3 contains 14 residues.

CDR3 region: CASSGGQGTDTQYF. CDR3 sequence (DNA): TGTGCCAGCAGTGGGGGACAGGGCACAGATACGCAGTATTTT. The rearrangement links TRBV6-4 to TRBJ2-3; 8 nucleotides line up with TRBD1. Germline lookup yields CDR1 MRHNA and CDR2 SNTAGT. CDR3 size: 14 residues. V trimming: 4 bases; J trimming: 1 base; junction bases outside the gene matches: 1.

The rearrangement uses TRBV19 and TRBJ2-5, with 7 bases identical to TRBD2. Germline-derived CDR1 and CDR2 are LNHDA and SQIVND (reference sequence). J was trimmed by 3 bases and V by 3 bases; bases with no gene match: 10. This CDR3 has 16 residues. The CDR3 reads CASSIIQASGEETQYF. In DNA form, the CDR3 reads TGTGCCAGTAGTATTATTCAGGCTAGCGGAGAAGAGACCCAGTACTTC. Combining the CDR3 with reference TRBV19 and TRBJ2-5 gives the whole variable domain DGGITQSPKYLFRKEGQNVTLSCEQNLNHDAMYWYRQDPGQGLRLIYYSQIVNDFQKGDIAEGYSVSREKKESFPLTVTSAQKNPTAFYLCASSIIQASGEETQYFGPGTRLLVL.

The chain carries TRBV11-2 and TRBJ1-2; 11 positions agree with TRBD1. Trimming removed 5 bases from V and 2 bases from J; junction bases left unmatched: 10. CDR1 and CDR2 from the germline V gene are SGHAT and FQNNGV. The CDR3 has 17 amino acids. The CDR3 bases are TGTGCCAGCAGCGCAACCGGGACAGGGGGGGTGAACTATGGCTACACCTTC. Its translation is CASSATGTGGVNYGYTF.

J is TRBJ1-5 and V is TRBV15; D remains unclear. V dropped 0 bases and J dropped 6 bases, with 9 bases sitting between them. The CDR3 spans 14 residues. The germline V gene has CDR1 LNHNV and CDR2 YYDKDF (reference sequence). The CDR3 protein is CATSRDMESQPQHF. DNA of the CDR3: TGTGCCACCAGCAGAGATATGGAGAGTCAGCCCCAGCATTTT.

V gene TRBV6-1 combines with J gene TRBJ1-5; 8 nucleotides align to TRBD1. Germline-derived CDR1 and CDR2 are MNHNS and SASEGT. The CDR3 runs to 13 residues. Germline trimming cut 7 bases from V and 7 bases from J; bases unmatched to any gene: 6. CDR3 protein: CASTRTGTQPQHF. In DNA form, the CDR3 reads TGTGCCAGCACTCGGACAGGGACACAGCCCCAGCATTTT.

The chain recombines TRBV29-1 with TRBJ1-3; the match to TRBD1 covers 7 bases. The CDR3 consists of 14 residues. Germline V gene data show CDR1 as SQVTM and CDR2 as ANQGSEA. The ends lost 8 bases at V and 0 bases at J; junction bases unmatched: 7. CDR3 coding DNA: TGCAGCATCAGTTCAGGGGGCTCTGGAAACACCATATATTTT. It encodes CSISSGGSGNTIYF. Full variable domain (rest looked up from reference TRBV29-1 and TRBJ1-3): SAVISQKPSRDICQRGTSLTIQCQVDSQVTMMFWYRQQPGQSLTLIATANQGSEATYESGFVIDKFPISRPNLTFSTLTVSNMSPEDSSIYLCSISSGGSGNTIYFGEGSWLTVV.

Details on this clone: The junction departs from germline at one end; a sequencing error may be responsible. The chain carries TRBV4-2 and TRBJ2-1; 9 bases are a match to TRBD2. CDR1 and CDR2 (germline): LGHNA, YNFKEQ. This CDR3 contains 16 residues. The CDR3 DNA reads TGTGCCAGCAACCAAAGGCGGGGGGGCTCCTACAATGAGCAGTTCTTC. The encoded protein is CASNQRRGGSYNEQFF.

The gene calls are TRBV6-4 and TRBJ2-1, with D uncertain. This CDR3 has 15 residues. Trimming shortened V by 4 bases and J by 1 base, and 11 bases separated the two germline ends. Germline CDR1 is MRHNA and CDR2 is SNTAGT. In nucleotides, the CDR3 is TGTGCCAGCAGTGTTCGAGCAGGATCCTACAATGAGCAGTTCTTC. This gives the protein CASSVRAGSYNEQFF.

V gene TRBV7-9 combines with J gene TRBJ1-1, with TRBD1 matching 7 bases. The CDR3 runs 16 residues. J gave up 3 bases and V 5 bases, and 12 bases lay outside the gene matches. Germline CDR1 reads SEHNR; CDR2 reads FQNEAQ (reference sequence). CDR3 sequence reads: CASSRVIQGRYTEAFF. The CDR3 DNA follows: TGTGCCAGCAGCAGGGTGATACAGGGGCGGTACACTGAAGCTTTCTTT.

The rearrangement links TRBV5-5 to TRBJ1-2, with D possibly matching TRBD1 (6 bases). The germline V gene has CDR1 SGHKS and CDR2 YYEKEE (reference sequence). V was trimmed by 4 bases and J by 7 bases, leaving 26 bases between them. This CDR3 is 17 amino acids long. This CDR3 is CASSIHDRDTQDRGYTF. The DNA for the CDR3 is TGTGCCAGCAGCATCCACGACCGGGACACCCAGGACCGTGGCTACACCTTC.

V and J are TRBV5-8 and TRBJ1-2, with 11 bases matching TRBD1. Germline values: CDR1 SGHTS, CDR2 YDEGEE. V shed 0 bases and J 8 bases; nucleotides not matched to a gene: 6. CDR3 size: 15 residues. CDR3 amino acids: CASSLGPGQGEGYTF. The CDR3 region has the DNA TGTGCCAGCAGCTTGGGGCCGGGACAGGGGGAAGGCTACACCTTC.